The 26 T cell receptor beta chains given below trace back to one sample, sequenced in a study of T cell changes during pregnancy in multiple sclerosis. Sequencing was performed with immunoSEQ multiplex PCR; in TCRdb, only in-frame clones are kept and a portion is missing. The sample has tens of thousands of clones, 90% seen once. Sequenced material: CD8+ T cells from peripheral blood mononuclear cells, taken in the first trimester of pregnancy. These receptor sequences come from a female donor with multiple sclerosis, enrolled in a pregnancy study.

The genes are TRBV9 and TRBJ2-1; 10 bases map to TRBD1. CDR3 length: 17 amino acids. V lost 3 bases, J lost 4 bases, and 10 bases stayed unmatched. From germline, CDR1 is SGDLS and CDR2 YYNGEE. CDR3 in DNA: TGTGCCAGCAGCGACCCATCCGGGACAGGGGCATACAATGAGCAGTTCTTC. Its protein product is CASSDPSGTGAYNEQFF. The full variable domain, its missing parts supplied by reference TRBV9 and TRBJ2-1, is DSGVTQTPKHLITATGQRVTLRCSPRSGDLSVYWYQQSLDQGLQFLIQYYNGEERAKGNILERFSAQQFPDLHSELNLSSLELGDSALYFCASSDPSGTGAYNEQFFGPGTRLTVL.

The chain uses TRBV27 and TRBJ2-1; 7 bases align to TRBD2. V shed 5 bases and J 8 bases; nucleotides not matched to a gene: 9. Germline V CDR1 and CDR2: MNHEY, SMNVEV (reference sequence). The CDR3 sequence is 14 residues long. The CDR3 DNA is TGTGCCAGCAGTCGGGACTATCATCCAGATGAGCAGTTCTTC. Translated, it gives CASSRDYHPDEQFF.

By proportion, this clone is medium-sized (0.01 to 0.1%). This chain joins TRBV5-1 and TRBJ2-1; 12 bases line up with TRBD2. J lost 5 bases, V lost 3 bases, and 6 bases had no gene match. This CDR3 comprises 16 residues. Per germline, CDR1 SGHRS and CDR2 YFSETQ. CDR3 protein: CASSSGLAGRDNEQFF. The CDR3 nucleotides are TGCGCCAGCAGCTCCGGACTAGCGGGGCGGGACAATGAGCAGTTCTTC. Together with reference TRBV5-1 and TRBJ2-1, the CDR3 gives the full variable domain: KAGVTQTPRYLIKTRGQQVTLSCSPISGHRSVSWYQQTPGQGLQFLFEYFSETQRNKGNFPGRFSGRQFSNSRSEMNVSTLELGDSALYLCASSSGLAGRDNEQFFGPGTRLTVL.

This CDR3 reads CAWSFMTSGAGELFF. DNA of the CDR3: TGTGCCTGGAGTTTTATGACTAGCGGCGCCGGGGAGCTGTTTTTT. The rearrangement uses TRBV30 and TRBJ2-2, with TRBD2 matching 9 bases. The CDR3 spans 15 residues. Per germline, CDR1 GTSNPN and CDR2 SVGIG (reference sequence). V was pared by 2 bases and J by 6 bases, with 7 bases of the junction left unmatched.

This CDR3 reads CASSYATGTPGYTF. The CDR3 DNA reads TGTGCCAGCAGTTACGCGACAGGAACTCCTGGCTACACCTTC. The V gene is TRBV27, the J gene TRBJ1-2; weak D call: TRBD1 (6 bases). The CDR3 spans 14 residues. Germline assignment: CDR1 MNHEY and CDR2 SMNVEV (reference sequence). With 4 bases removed from V and 7 bases from J, the gap between germline ends came to 16 bases.

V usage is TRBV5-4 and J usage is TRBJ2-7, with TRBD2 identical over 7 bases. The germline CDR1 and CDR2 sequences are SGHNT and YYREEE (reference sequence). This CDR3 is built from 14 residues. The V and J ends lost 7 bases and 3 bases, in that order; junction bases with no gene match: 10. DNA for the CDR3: TGTGCCAGCGGTACCGGGACTATGAACTACGAGCAGTACTTC. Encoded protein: CASGTGTMNYEQYF. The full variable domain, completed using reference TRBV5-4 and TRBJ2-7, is ETGVTQSPTHLIKTRGQQVTLRCSSQSGHNTVSWYQQALGQGPQFIFQYYREEENGRGNFPPRFSGLQFPNYSSELNVNALELDDSALYLCASGTGTMNYEQYFGPGTRLTVT.

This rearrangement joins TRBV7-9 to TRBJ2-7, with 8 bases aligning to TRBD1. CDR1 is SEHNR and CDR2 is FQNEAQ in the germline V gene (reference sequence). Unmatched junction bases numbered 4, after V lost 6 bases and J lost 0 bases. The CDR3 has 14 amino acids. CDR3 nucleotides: TGTGCCAGCAGAGGGACAGGCAACTCCTACGAGCAGTACTTC. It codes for CASRGTGNSYEQYF.

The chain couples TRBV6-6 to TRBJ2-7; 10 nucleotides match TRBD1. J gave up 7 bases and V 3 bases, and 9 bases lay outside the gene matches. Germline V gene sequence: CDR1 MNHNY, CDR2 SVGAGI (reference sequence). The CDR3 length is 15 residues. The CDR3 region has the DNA TGTGCCAGCAGTTATCCGAGACAGGGGGCTTGGGAGCAGTACTTC. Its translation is CASSYPRQGAWEQYF.

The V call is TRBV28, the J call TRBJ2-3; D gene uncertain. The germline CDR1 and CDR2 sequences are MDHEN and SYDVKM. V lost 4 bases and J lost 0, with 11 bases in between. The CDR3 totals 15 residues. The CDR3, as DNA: TGTGCCAGCAGTTACCGTCTGACTAGCACAGATACGCAGTATTTT. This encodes CASSYRLTSTDTQYF.

The CDR3 DNA reads as TGTGCCAGCAGTTACGGAAGTGGCGGGGTACAGTACTTC. Translation gives CASSYGSGGVQYF. The chain links TRBV6-5 to TRBJ2-7, with D possibly matching TRBD2 (6 bases). Trimming shortened V by 2 bases and J by 10 bases, and 15 bases separated the two germline ends. This CDR3 spans 13 amino acids. CDR1 MNHEY and CDR2 SVGAGI come from the germline V gene.

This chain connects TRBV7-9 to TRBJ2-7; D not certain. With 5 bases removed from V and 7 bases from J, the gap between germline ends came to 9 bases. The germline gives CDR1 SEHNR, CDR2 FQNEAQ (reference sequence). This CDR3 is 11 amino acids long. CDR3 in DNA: TGTGCCAGCAGCGACGGGTGGGAGCAGTACTTC. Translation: CASSDGWEQYF.

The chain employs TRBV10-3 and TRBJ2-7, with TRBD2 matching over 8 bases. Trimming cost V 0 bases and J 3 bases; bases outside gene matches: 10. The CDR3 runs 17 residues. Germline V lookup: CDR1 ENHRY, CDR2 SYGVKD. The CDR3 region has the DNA TGTGCCATCAGTGAGTCGACGGGAAGCGGGAGAGACTACGAGCAGTACTTC. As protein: CAISESTGSGRDYEQYF.

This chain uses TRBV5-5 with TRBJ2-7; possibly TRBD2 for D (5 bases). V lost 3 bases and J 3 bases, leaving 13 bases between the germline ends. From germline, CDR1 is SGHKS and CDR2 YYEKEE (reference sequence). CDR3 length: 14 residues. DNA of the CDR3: TGTGCCAGCAGCTCCACAGAGGGCGGCTACGAGCAGTACTTC. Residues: CASSSTEGGYEQYF.

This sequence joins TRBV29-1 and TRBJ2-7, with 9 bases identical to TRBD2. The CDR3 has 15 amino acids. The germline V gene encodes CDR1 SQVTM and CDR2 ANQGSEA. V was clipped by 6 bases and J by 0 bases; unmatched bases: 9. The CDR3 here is CSVLPAGGPSYEQYF. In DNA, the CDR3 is TGCAGCGTCCTCCCGGCGGGAGGGCCCTCCTACGAGCAGTACTTC.

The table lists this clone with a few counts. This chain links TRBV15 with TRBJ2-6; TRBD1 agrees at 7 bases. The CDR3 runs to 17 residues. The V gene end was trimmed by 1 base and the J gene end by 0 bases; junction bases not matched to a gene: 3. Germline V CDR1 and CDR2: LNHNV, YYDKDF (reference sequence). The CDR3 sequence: CATSRGDSNSGANVLTF. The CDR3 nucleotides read TGTGCCACCAGCAGAGGGGACAGCAACTCTGGGGCCAACGTCCTGACTTTC.

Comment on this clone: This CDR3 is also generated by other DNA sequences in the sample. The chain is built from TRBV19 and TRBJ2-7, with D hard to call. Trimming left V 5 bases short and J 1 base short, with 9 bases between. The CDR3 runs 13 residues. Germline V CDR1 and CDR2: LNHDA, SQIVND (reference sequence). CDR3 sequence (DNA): TGTGCCAGTAGTTCCGGTTTTTCCTACGAGCAGTACTTC. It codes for CASSSGFSYEQYF.

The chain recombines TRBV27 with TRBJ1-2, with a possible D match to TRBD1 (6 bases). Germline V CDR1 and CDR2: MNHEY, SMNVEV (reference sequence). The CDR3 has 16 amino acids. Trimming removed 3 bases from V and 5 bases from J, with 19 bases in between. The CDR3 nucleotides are TGTGCCAGCAGTTTCAGACAGGCCATGGACCCTTATGGCTACACCTTC. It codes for CASSFRQAMDPYGYTF.

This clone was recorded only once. For the CDR3, the DNA is TGTGCCAGCAGCTTGTTACTTTCCGAGCAGTACTTC. Translation gives CASSLLLSEQYF. This sequence joins TRBV5-6 and TRBJ2-7; D not resolved. Germline V gives CDR1 SGHDT, CDR2 YYEEEE. The V end was cut by 1 base, the J end by 6 bases, with 8 bases between. The CDR3 spans 12 residues.

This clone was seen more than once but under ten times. CDR3 in amino acids: CASSLTWQGANEQFF. The CDR3 DNA reads as TGTGCCAGCAGCTTAACGTGGCAGGGGGCGAATGAGCAGTTCTTC. This chain connects TRBV11-2 to TRBJ2-1; 8 nucleotides align to TRBD1. Germline CDR1 and CDR2: SGHAT and FQNNGV. With 2 bases clipped from V and 7 bases from J, the junction kept 7 bases outside the gene matches. CDR3 size: 15 residues.

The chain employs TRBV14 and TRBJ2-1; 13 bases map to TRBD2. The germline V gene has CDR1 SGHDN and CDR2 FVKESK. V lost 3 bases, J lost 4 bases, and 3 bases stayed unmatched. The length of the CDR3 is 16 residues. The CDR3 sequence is CASSQGTSGIYNEQFF. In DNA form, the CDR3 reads TGTGCCAGCAGCCAGGGGACTAGCGGGATTTACAATGAGCAGTTCTTC. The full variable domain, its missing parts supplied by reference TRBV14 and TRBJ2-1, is EAGVTQFPSHSVIEKGQTVTLRCDPISGHDNLYWYRRVMGKEIKFLLHFVKESKQDESGMPNNRFLAERTGGTYSTLKVQPAELEDSGVYFCASSQGTSGIYNEQFFGPGTRLTVL.

CDR3 sequence: CASSLGWKQGLAETQYF. CDR3 bases: TGTGCCAGCAGCTTAGGTTGGAAACAGGGGTTGGCGGAGACCCAGTACTTC. The V and J genes are TRBV11-2 and TRBJ2-5; 7 nucleotides agree with TRBD1. The CDR3 runs to 17 residues. J lost 5 bases, V lost 1 base, and 13 bases had no gene match. Per germline, CDR1 SGHAT and CDR2 FQNNGV.

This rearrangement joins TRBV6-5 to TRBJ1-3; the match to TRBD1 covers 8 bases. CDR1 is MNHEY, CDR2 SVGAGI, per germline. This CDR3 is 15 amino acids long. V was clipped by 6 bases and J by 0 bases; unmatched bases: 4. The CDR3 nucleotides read TGTGCCAGCAGGGACAGGGAAAGCTCTGGAAACACCATATATTTT. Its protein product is CASRDRESSGNTIYF.

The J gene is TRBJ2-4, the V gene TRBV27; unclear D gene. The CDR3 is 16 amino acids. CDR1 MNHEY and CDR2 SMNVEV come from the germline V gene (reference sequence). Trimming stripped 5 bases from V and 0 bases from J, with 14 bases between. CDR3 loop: CASSLIEARAKNIQYF. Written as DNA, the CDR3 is TGTGCCAGCAGTCTTATTGAAGCGAGAGCCAAAAACATTCAGTACTTC.

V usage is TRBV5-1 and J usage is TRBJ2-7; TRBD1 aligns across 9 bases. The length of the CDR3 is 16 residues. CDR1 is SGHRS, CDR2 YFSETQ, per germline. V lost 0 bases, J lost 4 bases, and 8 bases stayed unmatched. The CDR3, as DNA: TGCGCCAGCAGCTTGGAGGGGGGACAGGGAATTTACGAGCAGTACTTC. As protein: CASSLEGGQGIYEQYF.

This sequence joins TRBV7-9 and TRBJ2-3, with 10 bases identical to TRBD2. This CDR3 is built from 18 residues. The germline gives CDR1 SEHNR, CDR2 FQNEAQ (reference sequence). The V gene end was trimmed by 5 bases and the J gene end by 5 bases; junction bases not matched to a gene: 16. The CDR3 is CASSQLRGLAVGKDTQYF. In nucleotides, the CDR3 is TGTGCCAGCAGCCAGCTACGAGGACTAGCGGTAGGGAAAGATACGCAGTATTTT.

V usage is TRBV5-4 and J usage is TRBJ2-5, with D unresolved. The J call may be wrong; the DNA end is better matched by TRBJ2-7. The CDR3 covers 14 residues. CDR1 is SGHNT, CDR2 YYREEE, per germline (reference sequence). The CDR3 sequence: CASSSGYSSYEQYF. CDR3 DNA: TGTGCCAGCAGCTCCGGATACAGCTCCTACGAGCAGTACTTC.